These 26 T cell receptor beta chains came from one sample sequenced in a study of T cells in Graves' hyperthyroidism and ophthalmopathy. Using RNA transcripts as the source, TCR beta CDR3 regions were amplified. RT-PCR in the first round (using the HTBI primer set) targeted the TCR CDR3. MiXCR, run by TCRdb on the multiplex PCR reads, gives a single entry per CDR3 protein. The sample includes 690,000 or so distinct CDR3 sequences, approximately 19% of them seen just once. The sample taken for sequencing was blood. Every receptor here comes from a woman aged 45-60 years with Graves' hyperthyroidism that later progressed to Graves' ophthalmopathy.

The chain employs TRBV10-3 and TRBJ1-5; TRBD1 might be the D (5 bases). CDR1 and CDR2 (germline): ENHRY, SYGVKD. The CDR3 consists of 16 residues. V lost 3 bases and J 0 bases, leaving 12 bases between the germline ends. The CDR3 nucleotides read TGTGCCATCAGTGAATTACAGGAACATAGCAATCAGCCCCAGCATTTT. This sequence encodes CAISELQEHSNQPQHF.

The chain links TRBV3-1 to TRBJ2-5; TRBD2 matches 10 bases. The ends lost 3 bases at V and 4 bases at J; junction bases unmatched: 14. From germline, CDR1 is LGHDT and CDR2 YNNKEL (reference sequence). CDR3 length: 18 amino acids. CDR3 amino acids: CASSQGIQRGGWGETQYF. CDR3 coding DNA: TGTGCCAGCAGCCAGGGGATCCAGCGGGGGGGCTGGGGAGAGACCCAGTACTTC.

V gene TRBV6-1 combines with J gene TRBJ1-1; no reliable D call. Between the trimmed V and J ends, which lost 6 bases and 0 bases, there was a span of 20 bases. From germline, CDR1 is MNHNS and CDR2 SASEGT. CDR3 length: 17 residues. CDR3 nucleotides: TGTGCCAGCAGGAGAGTACACGGGGTAAAAATGAACACTGAAGCTTTCTTT. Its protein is CASRRVHGVKMNTEAFF.

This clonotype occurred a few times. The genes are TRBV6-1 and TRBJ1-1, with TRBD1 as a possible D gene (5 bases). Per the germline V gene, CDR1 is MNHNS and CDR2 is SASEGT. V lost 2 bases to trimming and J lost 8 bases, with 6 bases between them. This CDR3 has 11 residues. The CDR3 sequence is CASSEWGEAFF. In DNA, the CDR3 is TGTGCCAGCAGTGAATGGGGCGAAGCTTTCTTT.

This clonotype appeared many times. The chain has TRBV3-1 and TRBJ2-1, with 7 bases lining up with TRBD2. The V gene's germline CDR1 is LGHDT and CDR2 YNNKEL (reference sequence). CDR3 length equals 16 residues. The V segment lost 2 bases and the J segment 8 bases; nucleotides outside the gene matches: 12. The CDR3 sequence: CASSQSSPGGGDEQFF. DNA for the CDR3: TGTGCCAGCAGCCAATCCTCTCCCGGGGGAGGGGATGAGCAGTTCTTC.

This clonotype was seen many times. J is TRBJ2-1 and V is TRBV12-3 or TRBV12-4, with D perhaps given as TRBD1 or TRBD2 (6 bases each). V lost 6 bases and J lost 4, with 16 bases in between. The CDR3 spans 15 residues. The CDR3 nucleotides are TGTGCCAGCAGCATAAGGGGGGCGCTTTACAATGAGCAGTTCTTC. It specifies CASSIRGALYNEQFF.

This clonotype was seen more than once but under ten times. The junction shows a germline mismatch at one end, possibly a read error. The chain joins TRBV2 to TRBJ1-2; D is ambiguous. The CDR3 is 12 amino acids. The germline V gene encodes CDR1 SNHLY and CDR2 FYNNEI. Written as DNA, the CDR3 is TGTGCCAGCAGCCTTACTAACTATGGCTACATCTTC. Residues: CASSLTNYGYIF.

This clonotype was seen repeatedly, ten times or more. The CDR3 sequence: CASSPRGGEETQYF. For the CDR3, the DNA is TGTGCCAGCAGCCCCAGAGGGGGGGAGGAGACCCAGTACTTC. The genes are TRBV11-3 and TRBJ2-5; TRBD2 might be the D (7 bases). Germline-derived CDR1 and CDR2 are SGHNT and YENEEA. The length of the CDR3 is 14 residues. Trimming cost V 5 bases and J 5 bases, with 15 bases left between them.

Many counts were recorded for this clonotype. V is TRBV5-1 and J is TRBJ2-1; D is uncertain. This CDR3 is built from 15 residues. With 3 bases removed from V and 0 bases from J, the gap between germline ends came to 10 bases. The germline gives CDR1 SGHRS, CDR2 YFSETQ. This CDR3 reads CASSSDGTSYNEQFF. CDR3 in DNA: TGCGCCAGCAGCTCGGACGGTACCTCCTACAATGAGCAGTTCTTC.

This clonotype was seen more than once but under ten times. Here the CDR3 DNA reads TGTGCCAGCAGCCGGGACAGGGAACGCTCCGGGGAGCTGTTTTTT. Protein product: CASSRDRERSGELFF. The gene calls are TRBV7-9 and TRBJ2-2; 9 bases align to TRBD1. Germline lookup yields CDR1 SEHNR and CDR2 FQNEAQ (reference sequence). With 5 bases clipped from V and 6 bases from J, the junction kept 7 bases outside the gene matches. The CDR3 sequence is 15 residues long.

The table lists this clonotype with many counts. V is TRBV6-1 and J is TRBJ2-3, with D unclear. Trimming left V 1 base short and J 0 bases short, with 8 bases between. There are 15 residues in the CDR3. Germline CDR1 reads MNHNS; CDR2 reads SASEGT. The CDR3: CASSEVTPSTDTQYF. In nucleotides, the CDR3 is TGTGCCAGCAGTGAAGTTACCCCAAGCACAGATACGCAGTATTTT.

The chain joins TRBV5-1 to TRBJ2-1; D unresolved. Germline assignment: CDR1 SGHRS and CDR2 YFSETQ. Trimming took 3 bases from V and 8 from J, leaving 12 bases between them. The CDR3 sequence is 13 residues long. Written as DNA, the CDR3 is TGCGCCAGCAGCTCGTTAGCCAGCGATGAGCAGTTCTTC. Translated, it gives CASSSLASDEQFF. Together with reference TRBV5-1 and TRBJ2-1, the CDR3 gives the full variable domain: KAGVTQTPRYLIKTRGQQVTLSCSPISGHRSVSWYQQTPGQGLQFLFEYFSETQRNKGNFPGRFSGRQFSNSRSEMNVSTLELGDSALYLCASSSLASDEQFFGPGTRLTVL.

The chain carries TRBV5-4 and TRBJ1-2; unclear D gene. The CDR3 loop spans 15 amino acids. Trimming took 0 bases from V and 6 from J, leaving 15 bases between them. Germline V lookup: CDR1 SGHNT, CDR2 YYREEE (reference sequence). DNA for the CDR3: TGTGCCAGCAGCTTGGTTGCCCCAGGATCCGATGGCTACACCTTC. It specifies CASSLVAPGSDGYTF.

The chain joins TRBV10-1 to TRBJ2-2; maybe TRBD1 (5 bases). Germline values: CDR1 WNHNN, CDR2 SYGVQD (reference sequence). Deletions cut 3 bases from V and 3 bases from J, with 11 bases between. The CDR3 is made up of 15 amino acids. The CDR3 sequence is CASSDQPGHTGELFF. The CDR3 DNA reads TGCGCCAGCAGTGACCAGCCAGGGCACACCGGGGAGCTGTTTTTT.

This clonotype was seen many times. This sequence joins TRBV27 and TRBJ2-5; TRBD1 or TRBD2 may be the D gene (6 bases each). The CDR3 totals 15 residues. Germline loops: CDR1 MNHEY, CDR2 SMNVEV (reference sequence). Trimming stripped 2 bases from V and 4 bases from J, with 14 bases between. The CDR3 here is CASSLEAGEVETQYF. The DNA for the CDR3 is TGTGCCAGCAGTTTAGAGGCAGGGGAGGTAGAGACCCAGTACTTC.

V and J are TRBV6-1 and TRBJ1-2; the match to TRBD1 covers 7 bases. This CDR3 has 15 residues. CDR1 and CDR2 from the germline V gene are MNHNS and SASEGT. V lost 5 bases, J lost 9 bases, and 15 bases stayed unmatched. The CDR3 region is CASSYHQTGKGSYTF. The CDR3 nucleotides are TGTGCCAGCAGTTACCACCAGACAGGGAAAGGCAGCTACACCTTC.

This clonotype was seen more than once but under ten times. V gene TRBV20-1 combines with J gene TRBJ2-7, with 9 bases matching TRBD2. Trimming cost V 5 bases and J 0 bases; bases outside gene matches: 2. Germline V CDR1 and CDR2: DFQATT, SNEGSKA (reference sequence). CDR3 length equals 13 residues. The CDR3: CSALAGSSYEQYF. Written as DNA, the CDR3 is TGCAGTGCTCTAGCGGGGTCCTCCTACGAGCAGTACTTC.

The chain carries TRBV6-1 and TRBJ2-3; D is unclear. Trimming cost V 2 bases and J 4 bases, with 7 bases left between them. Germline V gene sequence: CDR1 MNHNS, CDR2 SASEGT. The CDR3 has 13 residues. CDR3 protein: CASSETLADTQYF. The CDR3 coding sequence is TGTGCCAGCAGTGAAACCCTCGCAGATACGCAGTATTTT.

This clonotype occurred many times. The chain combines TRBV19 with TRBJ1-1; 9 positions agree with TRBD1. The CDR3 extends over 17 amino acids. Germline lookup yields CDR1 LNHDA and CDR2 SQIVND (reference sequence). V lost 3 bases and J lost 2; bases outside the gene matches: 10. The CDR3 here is CASSMIQGAEGNTEAFF. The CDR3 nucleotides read TGTGCCAGTAGTATGATACAGGGGGCGGAAGGAAACACTGAAGCTTTCTTT.

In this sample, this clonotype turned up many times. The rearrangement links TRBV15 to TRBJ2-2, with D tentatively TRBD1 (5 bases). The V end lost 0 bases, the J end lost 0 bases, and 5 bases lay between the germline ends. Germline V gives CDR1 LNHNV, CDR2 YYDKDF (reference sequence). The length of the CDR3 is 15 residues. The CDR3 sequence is CATSRDRANTGELFF. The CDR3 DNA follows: TGTGCCACCAGCAGAGACAGGGCGAACACCGGGGAGCTGTTTTTT.

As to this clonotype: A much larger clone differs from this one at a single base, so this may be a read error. In DNA form, the CDR3 reads TGCAGCGTTGGACAGGGCGACACTGAAGCTCTCTTT. Translation: CSVGQGDTEALF. The gene calls are TRBV29-1 and TRBJ1-1; 7 positions match TRBD1. Per the germline V gene, CDR1 is SQVTM and CDR2 is ANQGSEA. This CDR3 comprises 12 residues.

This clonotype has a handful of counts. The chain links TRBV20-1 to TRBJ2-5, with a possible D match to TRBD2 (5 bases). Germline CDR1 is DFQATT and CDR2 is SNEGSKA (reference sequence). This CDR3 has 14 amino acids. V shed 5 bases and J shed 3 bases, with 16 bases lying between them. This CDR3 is CSAAQHLGEETQYF. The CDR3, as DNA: TGCAGTGCTGCCCAACATTTGGGAGAAGAGACCCAGTACTTC.

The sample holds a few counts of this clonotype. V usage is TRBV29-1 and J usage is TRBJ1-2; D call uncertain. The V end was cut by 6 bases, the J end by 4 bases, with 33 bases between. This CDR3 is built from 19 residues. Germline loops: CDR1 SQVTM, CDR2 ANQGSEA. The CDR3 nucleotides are TGCAGCGTCGACCCGAACCCTTTAACCACTCCCAGTCTTGGCTATGGCTACACCTTC. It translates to CSVDPNPLTTPSLGYGYTF. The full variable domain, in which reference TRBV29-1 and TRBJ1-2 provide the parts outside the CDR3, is SAVISQKPSRDICQRGTSLTIQCQVDSQVTMMFWYRQQPGQSLTLIATANQGSEATYESGFVIDKFPISRPNLTFSTLTVSNMSPEDSSIYLCSVDPNPLTTPSLGYGYTFGSGTRLTVV.

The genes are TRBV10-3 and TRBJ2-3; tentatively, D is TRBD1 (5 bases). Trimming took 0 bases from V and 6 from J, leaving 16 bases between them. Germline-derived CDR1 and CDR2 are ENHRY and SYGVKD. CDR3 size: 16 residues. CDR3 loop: CAISESTGRAGDTQYF. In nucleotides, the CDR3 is TGTGCCATCAGTGAGTCGACGGGCAGGGCTGGGGATACGCAGTATTTT.

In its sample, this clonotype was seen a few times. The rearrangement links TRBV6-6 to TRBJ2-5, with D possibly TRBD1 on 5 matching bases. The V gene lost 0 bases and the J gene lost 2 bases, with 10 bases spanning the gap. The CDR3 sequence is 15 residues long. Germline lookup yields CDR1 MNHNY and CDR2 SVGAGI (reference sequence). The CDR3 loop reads CASSYSWQGQETQYF. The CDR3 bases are TGTGCCAGCAGTTACTCCTGGCAGGGTCAAGAGACCCAGTACTTC.

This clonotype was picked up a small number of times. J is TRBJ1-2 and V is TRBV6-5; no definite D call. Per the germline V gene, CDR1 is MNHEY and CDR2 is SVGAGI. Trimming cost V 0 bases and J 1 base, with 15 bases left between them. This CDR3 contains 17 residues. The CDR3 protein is CASSYSGSSSFNYGYTF. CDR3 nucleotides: TGTGCCAGCAGTTACTCCGGGAGCAGCAGTTTTAACTATGGCTACACCTTC.